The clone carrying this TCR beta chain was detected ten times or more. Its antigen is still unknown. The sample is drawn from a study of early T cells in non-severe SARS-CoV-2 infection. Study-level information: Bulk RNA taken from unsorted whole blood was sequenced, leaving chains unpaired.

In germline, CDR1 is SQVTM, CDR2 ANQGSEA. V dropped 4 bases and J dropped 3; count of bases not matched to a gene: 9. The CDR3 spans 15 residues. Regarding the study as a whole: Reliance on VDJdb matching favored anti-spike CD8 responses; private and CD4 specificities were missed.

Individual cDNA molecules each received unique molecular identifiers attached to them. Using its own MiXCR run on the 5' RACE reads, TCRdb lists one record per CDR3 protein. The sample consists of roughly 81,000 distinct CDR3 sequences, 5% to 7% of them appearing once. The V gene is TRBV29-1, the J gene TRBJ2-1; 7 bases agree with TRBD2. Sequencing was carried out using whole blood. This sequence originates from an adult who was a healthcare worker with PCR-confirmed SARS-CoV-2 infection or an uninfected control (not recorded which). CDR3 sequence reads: CSVVVAGTIYNEQFF. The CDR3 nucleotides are TGCAGCGTTGTAGTAGCGGGTACGATCTACAATGAGCAGTTCTTC.